These 7 T cell receptor beta chains were all obtained from the same sample, sequenced in a study of CD8+ T cells in alopecia areata. Specified treatment: oral pan-JAK inhibitor, 5-10 mg twice daily. Extraction and reverse transcription of RNA yielded cDNA as the sequencing template. Method: immunoSEQ multiplex PCR; TCRdb's copy keeps in-frame clones and lacks some. The data contain more than 150,000 clones, around three fifths of them singletons. Specimen: CD8+ T cells sorted from blood, collected at week 24, from a patient treated with tofacitinib. The origin of the receptors is a human donor with alopecia areata.

The CDR3 protein is CASSVDRTDYTDTQYF. In DNA form, the CDR3 reads TGTGCCAGCAGCGTAGATCGGACGGACTACACAGATACGCAGTATTTT. The chain is built from TRBV9 and TRBJ2-3, with a weak D call TRBD2 (6 bases). Germline V gives CDR1 SGDLS, CDR2 YYNGEE. This CDR3 comprises 16 residues. V was pared by 0 bases and J by 2 bases, with 13 bases between. Drawing the rest from reference TRBV9 and TRBJ2-3, the complete variable domain is DSGVTQTPKHLITATGQRVTLRCSPRSGDLSVYWYQQSLDQGLQFLIQYYNGEERAKGNILERFSAQQFPDLHSELNLSSLELGDSALYFCASSVDRTDYTDTQYFGPGTRLTVL.

The chain recombines TRBV13 with TRBJ2-5; 7 bases map to TRBD2. The CDR3 covers 15 residues. J was trimmed by 0 bases and V by 3 bases; bases with no gene match: 4. The germline CDR1 and CDR2 sequences are PRHDT and FYEKMQ (reference sequence). The CDR3 DNA is TGTGCCAGCAGCTTGGGGAGGGTTAACCAAGAGACCCAGTACTTC. It specifies CASSLGRVNQETQYF.

The sample holds one count of this clone. The CDR3 DNA follows: TGCGCCAGCAGCGCAAGGGGGACAGGGGCACACAATGAGCAGTTCTTC. This codes for CASSARGTGAHNEQFF. The V call is TRBV5-1, the J call TRBJ2-1; TRBD1 aligns across 10 bases. Trimming removed 4 bases from V and 5 bases from J; junction bases left unmatched: 9. Per the germline V gene, CDR1 is SGHRS and CDR2 is YFSETQ. The CDR3 spans 16 residues. The full variable domain, rest sourced from reference TRBV5-1 and TRBJ2-1, is KAGVTQTPRYLIKTRGQQVTLSCSPISGHRSVSWYQQTPGQGLQFLFEYFSETQRNKGNFPGRFSGRQFSNSRSEMNVSTLELGDSALYLCASSARGTGAHNEQFFGPGTRLTVL.

The chain is built from TRBV27 and TRBJ2-1; 8 positions match TRBD2. Trimming cost V 5 bases and J 7 bases; bases outside gene matches: 10. The CDR3 has 15 amino acids. From germline, CDR1 is MNHEY and CDR2 SMNVEV (reference sequence). DNA of the CDR3: TGTGCCAGCAGTCTTCTCCGGGGGGGAGTGAATGAGCAGTTCTTC. Translation gives CASSLLRGGVNEQFF.

This clone has just one count. CDR3 residues: CASREPQGETQYF. The CDR3 nucleotides read TGTGCCAGCAGAGAGCCCCAGGGAGAGACCCAGTACTTC. The chain links TRBV6-1 to TRBJ2-5; D possibly corresponds to TRBD1 (5 bases). V was shortened by 6 bases and J by 4 bases, with 12 bases between the two germline ends. CDR3 length equals 13 residues. Germline V gene sequence: CDR1 MNHNS, CDR2 SASEGT.

This clone has more than one count but fewer than ten. This rearrangement joins TRBV7-9 to TRBJ2-7; 10 bases match TRBD1. The V and J ends lost 4 bases and 1 base, in that order; junction bases with no gene match: 10. The CDR3 sequence is 17 residues long. The V gene's germline CDR1 is SEHNR and CDR2 FQNEAQ (reference sequence). CDR3 sequence reads: CASSSLPGQGMSYEQYF. CDR3 sequence (DNA): TGTGCCAGCAGCTCGCTCCCGGGACAGGGGATGTCCTACGAGCAGTACTTC.

V usage is TRBV4-2 and J usage is TRBJ2-7; D is ambiguous. Germline V gene sequence: CDR1 LGHNA, CDR2 YNFKEQ. The CDR3 has 15 amino acids. Trimming pared 2 bases from V and 4 bases from J, leaving 15 bases between. In nucleotides, the CDR3 is TGTGCCAGCAGCCAATGGACGGAAAGATTTTACGAGCAGTACTTC. Amino acid sequence: CASSQWTERFYEQYF.